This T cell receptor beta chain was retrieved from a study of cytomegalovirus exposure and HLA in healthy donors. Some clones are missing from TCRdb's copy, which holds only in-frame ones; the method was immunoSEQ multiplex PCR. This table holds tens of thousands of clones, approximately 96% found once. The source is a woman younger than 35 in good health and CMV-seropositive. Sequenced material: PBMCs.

The CDR3 sequence: CAIGTGDGNEKLFF. The CDR3 bases are TGTGCCATCGGAACAGGGGACGGCAATGAAAAACTGTTTTTT. The gene calls are TRBV10-3 and TRBJ1-4, with TRBD1 identical over 7 bases. Trimming removed 8 bases from V and 5 bases from J; junction bases left unmatched: 8. The CDR3 loop spans 14 amino acids. Germline V CDR1 and CDR2: ENHRY, SYGVKD.